Shown below are 5 T cell receptor beta chains from a single sample sequenced in a study of cytomegalovirus exposure and HLA in healthy donors. The table came from immunoSEQ multiplex PCR; TCRdb's copy has only in-frame clones and leaves some out. The table has 160,000 or so clones, approximately 81% seen once; the top ten hold roughly 10%. Source material: PBMCs. These receptor sequences come from a man aged 30 to 45 in good health and CMV-seropositive.

V usage is TRBV7-9 and J usage is TRBJ2-5, with D maybe TRBD1 (5 bases). CDR1 and CDR2 from the germline V gene are SEHNR and FQNEAQ (reference sequence). The CDR3 is 14 amino acids. Trimming stripped 1 base from V and 5 bases from J, with 11 bases between. CDR3 in amino acids: CASSLVGARETQYF. DNA of the CDR3: TGTGCCAGCAGCTTAGTAGGGGCCAGGGAGACCCAGTACTTC.

This chain links TRBV6-5 with TRBJ1-5; the D gene is possibly TRBD1 (6 bases). The CDR3 loop spans 13 amino acids. CDR1 and CDR2 from the germline V gene are MNHEY and SVGAGI. V lost 6 bases and J lost 7, with 13 bases in between. CDR3 region: CASRDGGGQPQHF. DNA of the CDR3: TGTGCCAGCAGAGACGGGGGGGGCCAGCCCCAGCATTTT.

In this sample, this clone turned up a few times. V gene TRBV7-3 combines with J gene TRBJ2-1, with a tentative D call TRBD2 (5 bases). V was clipped by 2 bases and J by 4 bases, with 12 bases between them. The CDR3 sequence is 15 residues long. Germline V lookup: CDR1 SGHTA, CDR2 FQGTGA. In nucleotides, the CDR3 is TGTGCCAGCAGCTTAGATTCGGGCGGGTACAATGAGCAGTTCTTC. Protein: CASSLDSGGYNEQFF.

This clone was counted between two and nine times. The chain combines TRBV18 with TRBJ2-5; D uncertain. Looked up from germline, CDR1 is KGHSH and CDR2 is LQKENI. The CDR3 runs 14 residues. Between the trimmed V and J ends, which lost 4 bases and 2 bases, there was a span of 11 bases. The CDR3 bases are TGTGCCAGCTCACAGTCAGATCCACAAGAGACCCAGTACTTC. This codes for CASSQSDPQETQYF.

The gene calls are TRBV5-1 and TRBJ1-1, with D uncertain. This CDR3 has 12 amino acids. V gave up 2 bases and J gave up 5 bases, with 7 bases separating them. Looked up from germline, CDR1 is SGHRS and CDR2 is YFSETQ. CDR3 residues: CASSLTGTEAFF. CDR3 DNA: TGCGCCAGCAGCTTAACGGGTACTGAAGCTTTCTTT.